The 27 T cell receptor beta chains in this list originate from one sample, sequenced in a study of shared clonotypes between healthy human individuals. Method: immunoSEQ multiplex PCR; TCRdb's copy keeps in-frame clones and lacks some. The sample records about 2.1 million clones, around 93% being singletons. Positive CCR7 selection of CD45RO-negative cells yielded the naive CD8 cells, and terminally differentiated effector memory CD45RA+ cells were excluded. The sample taken for sequencing was naive CD8+ T cells from PBMCs. The receptor set was obtained from a man aged 18-30 years in good health. Some clones in this sample may be carry-over from other donors' samples.

The V call is TRBV7-2, the J call TRBJ2-7, with 7 bases matching TRBD1. Germline V gene data show CDR1 as SGHTA and CDR2 as FQGNSA. Trimming at V came to 4 bases and at J to 0 bases, leaving 9 bases not matched to a gene. The CDR3 is 16 residues long. The CDR3 region has the DNA TGTGCCAGCAGCTCTCGAGACGGGACAGTCTCCTACGAGCAGTACTTC. Its protein is CASSSRDGTVSYEQYF.

V is TRBV27 and J is TRBJ2-3; 12 nucleotides align to TRBD2. Germline V lookup: CDR1 MNHEY, CDR2 SMNVEV (reference sequence). The trim removed 7 bases at V and 11 bases at J, leaving 13 bases unmatched. CDR3 length: 15 amino acids. The CDR3 loop is CASKLLAGGGEVQYF. DNA for the CDR3: TGTGCCAGCAAGTTACTAGCGGGAGGCGGGGAGGTGCAGTATTTT.

This chain joins TRBV27 and TRBJ2-7; 9 bases map to TRBD2. This CDR3 is built from 16 residues. Germline loops: CDR1 MNHEY, CDR2 SMNVEV (reference sequence). V was pared by 3 bases and J by 6 bases, with 12 bases of the junction left unmatched. The CDR3 loop reads CASSFNGLALEGEQYF. As DNA, the CDR3 is TGTGCCAGCAGTTTCAATGGACTAGCGTTAGAGGGCGAGCAGTACTTC.

V is TRBV7-9 and J is TRBJ2-1; TRBD2 is a possible D gene (5 bases). Germline V gives CDR1 SEHNR, CDR2 FQNEAQ (reference sequence). The CDR3 sequence is 16 residues long. V was cut by 8 bases and J by 5 bases, with 22 bases left in between. The CDR3 reads CASHSGGLPFNNEQFF. In nucleotides, the CDR3 is TGTGCCAGCCACAGCGGAGGCCTCCCCTTCAACAATGAGCAGTTCTTC. The variable domain in full, completed from reference TRBV7-9 and TRBJ2-1, reads DTGVSQNPRHKITKRGQNVTFRCDPISEHNRLYWYRQTLGQGPEFLTYFQNEAQLEKSRLLSDRFSAERPKGSFSTLEIQRTEQGDSAMYLCASHSGGLPFNNEQFFGPGTRLTVL.

The rearrangement links TRBV10-3 to TRBJ2-7; 12 nucleotides agree with TRBD1. This CDR3 contains 23 residues. Germline-derived CDR1 and CDR2 are ENHRY and SYGVKD. The J segment lost 3 bases and the V segment lost 3 bases, leaving 27 bases of the junction unmatched. In nucleotides, the CDR3 is TGTGCCATCAGTGAACTACCCTTACCTTCTTTCCCGGGACAGGGGGCGAAGGTCTACGAGCAGTACTTC. Residues: CAISELPLPSFPGQGAKVYEQYF.

Regarding this clone: This specimen includes other DNA sequences encoding the same CDR3. V usage is TRBV10-3 and J usage is TRBJ1-1; weak D call: TRBD1 (5 bases). This CDR3 spans 13 amino acids. The germline V gene has CDR1 ENHRY and CDR2 SYGVKD. V was cut by 3 bases and J by 4 bases, with 9 bases left in between. As DNA, the CDR3 is TGTGCCATCAGTGAAGGAGGGGTCACTGAAGCTTTCTTT. Translating it yields CAISEGGVTEAFF.

The chain is built from TRBV6-1 and TRBJ1-1; D gene unclear. Germline values: CDR1 MNHNS, CDR2 SASEGT. The CDR3 spans 15 residues. V was trimmed by 8 bases and J by 4 bases, leaving 20 bases between them. The CDR3 loop reads CASGSYLTATTEAFF. CDR3 DNA sequence: TGTGCCAGCGGGAGTTACCTCACAGCTACCACTGAAGCTTTCTTT.

This clone was detected once. In DNA form, the CDR3 reads TGTGCCAGCAGCTCATCGACAGGGACGGATGAAAAACTGTTTTTT. Its protein product is CASSSSTGTDEKLFF. This chain links TRBV7-9 with TRBJ1-4, with TRBD1 identical over 7 bases. Per the germline V gene, CDR1 is SEHNR and CDR2 is FQNEAQ (reference sequence). V gave up 4 bases and J gave up 6 bases; unmatched junction bases: 8. The CDR3 totals 15 residues.

The V call is TRBV6-1, the J call TRBJ1-5; 10 bases line up with TRBD1. Germline lookup yields CDR1 MNHNS and CDR2 SASEGT. V was pared by 4 bases and J by 3 bases, with 3 bases of the junction left unmatched. The CDR3 covers 15 residues. As DNA, the CDR3 is TGTGCCAGCAGTGGCGGGACAGGGGTCAATCAGCCCCAGCATTTT. Translated: CASSGGTGVNQPQHF.

The CDR3 nucleotides are TGTGCCAGCAGCCAAGTAGCTCACAGGGCCGTTGCTAACTATGGCTACACCTTC. Translated, it gives CASSQVAHRAVANYGYTF. This chain connects TRBV14 to TRBJ1-2; the D gene is possibly TRBD1 (6 bases). Trimming left V 1 base short and J 0 bases short, with 18 bases between. The V gene's germline CDR1 is SGHDN and CDR2 FVKESK. This CDR3 is built from 18 residues.

This clone was recorded once. This rearrangement joins TRBV7-6 to TRBJ2-7, with D maybe TRBD1 (6 bases). The CDR3 consists of 14 residues. Germline V gene sequence: CDR1 SGHVS, CDR2 FNYEAQ. V gave up 1 base and J gave up 2 bases, with 9 bases separating them. CDR3 DNA: TGTGCCAGCAGCTTAGATTGGACAGCCTACGAGCAGTACTTC. Protein sequence: CASSLDWTAYEQYF.

V usage is TRBV28 and J usage is TRBJ1-1; D is possibly TRBD1 (5 bases). This CDR3 is built from 13 residues. V shed 10 bases and J shed 1 base, with 13 bases lying between them. Germline loops: CDR1 MDHEN, CDR2 SYDVKM. The CDR3 DNA sequence: TGTGCCATTACCCCTGGGACGAACACTGAAGCTTTCTTT. It translates to CAITPGTNTEAFF.

The CDR3 region has the DNA TGTGCCAGCAGCTTACCCGGGAGGGCCGCCTACAATGAGCAGTTCTTC. The encoded protein is CASSLPGRAAYNEQFF. The V gene is TRBV7-8, the J gene TRBJ2-1; TRBD2 matches at 8 bases. Germline V gives CDR1 SGHVS, CDR2 FQNEAQ. V gave up 2 bases and J gave up 2 bases; unmatched junction bases: 5. The CDR3 has 16 amino acids.

This clone was picked up a small number of times. The chain couples TRBV27 to TRBJ1-2; D is unresolved. V was shortened by 7 bases and J by 7 bases, with 10 bases between the two germline ends. The V gene's germline CDR1 is MNHEY and CDR2 SMNVEV (reference sequence). The CDR3 contains 11 residues. CDR3 amino acids: CASISGVGYTF. CDR3 nucleotide sequence: TGTGCCAGCATCTCAGGAGTTGGCTACACCTTC.

Worth noting for this clone: A read error may be the cause here, since a much bigger clone is one base away. The V gene is TRBV28, the J gene TRBJ2-1, with no clear D. This CDR3 has 12 amino acids. V was cut by 6 bases and J by 5 bases, with 8 bases left in between. Germline V lookup: CDR1 MDHEN, CDR2 SYDVKM. Written as DNA, the CDR3 is TGTGCCAGCAGCCCCCACCACAATGAGCAGTTCTTC. Translated, it gives CASSPHHNEQFF.

This chain connects TRBV15 to TRBJ2-7, with D perhaps matching TRBD2 (5 bases). V gave up 5 bases and J gave up 1 base, with 9 bases separating them. Germline loops: CDR1 LNHNV, CDR2 YYDKDF (reference sequence). The CDR3 length is 13 residues. As DNA, the CDR3 is TGTGCCACCAGCTCCGGGGAATCCTACGAGCAGTACTTC. This codes for CATSSGESYEQYF.

In this sample, this clone turned up once. CDR3 sequence reads: CASSFSHGRLTYEQYF. The DNA for the CDR3 is TGTGCCAGCAGTTTCTCACATGGACGGCTAACCTACGAGCAGTACTTC. The chain joins TRBV27 to TRBJ2-7; D unresolved. The CDR3 runs to 16 residues. Germline V gene lookup returns CDR1 MNHEY and CDR2 SMNVEV (reference sequence). V gave up 3 bases and J gave up 2 bases, with 17 bases separating them.

The rearrangement links TRBV11-2 to TRBJ2-1; D tentatively reads TRBD1 or TRBD2 (5 bases each). Trimming stripped 6 bases from V and 8 bases from J, with 20 bases between. This CDR3 region has 15 residues. CDR1 is SGHAT and CDR2 is FQNNGV in the germline V gene. The CDR3 spells CASRRPAGTDYEQFF. In DNA, the CDR3 is TGTGCCAGCAGGCGCCCCGCCGGGACCGATTATGAGCAGTTCTTC.

This clone is a singleton in its sample. The V gene is TRBV6-6, the J gene TRBJ1-5; TRBD1 might be the D (6 bases). Deletions cut 10 bases from V and 4 bases from J, with 14 bases between. The CDR3 consists of 13 residues. CDR1 and CDR2 (germline): MNHNY, SVGAGI (reference sequence). The CDR3 nucleotides read TGTGCCACCTACGACAGGTTAAATCAGCCCCAGCATTTT. It encodes CATYDRLNQPQHF.

This rearrangement joins TRBV6-6 to TRBJ1-2; D is possibly TRBD1 (5 bases). The V end was cut by 0 bases, the J end by 3 bases, with 5 bases between. The CDR3 runs to 13 residues. Germline CDR1 MNHNY, CDR2 SVGAGI (reference sequence). The CDR3 is CASSYSGDYGYTF. The DNA for the CDR3 is TGTGCCAGCAGTTACTCAGGGGACTATGGCTACACCTTC.

CDR3 amino acids: CASSPLPGVGGLAYGYTF. CDR3 in DNA: TGTGCCAGCAGTCCCTTACCTGGGGTCGGGGGTCTAGCCTATGGCTACACCTTC. The chain uses TRBV27 and TRBJ1-2; D perhaps matches TRBD1 (5 bases). The CDR3 is 18 amino acids. Germline CDR1 is MNHEY and CDR2 is SMNVEV (reference sequence). Trimming removed 5 bases at V and 4 bases at J, with 26 bases between.

This chain uses TRBV2 with TRBJ2-6; perhaps TRBD2 as D (5 bases). This CDR3 is built from 15 residues. Per germline, CDR1 SNHLY and CDR2 FYNNEI. Trimming took off 7 bases at V and 0 bases at J, with 10 bases between the two ends. In DNA, the CDR3 is TGTGCCAGCAACCCTCGGGGCTCTGGGGCCAACGTCCTGACTTTC. Translated: CASNPRGSGANVLTF.

Concerning this clone itself: The same CDR3 can be traced to other DNA sequences in this sample. The chain uses TRBV27 and TRBJ1-5; unclear D gene. The germline V and J ends were trimmed by 3 bases and 1 base, with 7 bases remaining between them. Germline lookup yields CDR1 MNHEY and CDR2 SMNVEV (reference sequence). The CDR3 spans 14 residues. The CDR3 here is CASSLGGSNQPQHF. In nucleotides, the CDR3 is TGTGCCAGCAGTTTGGGAGGGAGCAATCAGCCCCAGCATTTT.

The chain is built from TRBV12-5 and TRBJ2-1; D is uncertain. Germline CDR1 and CDR2: LGHNT and FRNRAP. Between the trimmed V and J ends, which lost 2 bases and 0 bases, there was a span of 5 bases. The CDR3 has 14 residues. This CDR3 is CASGLHSSYNEQFF. The DNA of the CDR3 is TGTGCTAGTGGTTTGCACAGCTCCTACAATGAGCAGTTCTTC. The variable domain in full, completed from reference TRBV12-5 and TRBJ2-1, reads DARVTQTPRHKVTEMGQEVTMRCQPILGHNTVFWYRQTMMQGLELLAYFRNRAPLDDSGMPKDRFSAEMPDATLATLKIQPSEPRDSAVYFCASGLHSSYNEQFFGPGTRLTVL.

The rearrangement joins TRBV13 to TRBJ1-1; D uncertain. Germline V lookup: CDR1 PRHDT, CDR2 FYEKMQ (reference sequence). Trimming cost V 0 bases and J 11 bases, with 13 bases left between them. The CDR3 loop spans 13 amino acids. As DNA, the CDR3 is TGTGCCAGCAGCTTAGGGGCCGCCCAAGGCGCTTTCTTT. Protein sequence: CASSLGAAQGAFF.

V and J are TRBV5-1 and TRBJ2-7, with D perhaps TRBD2 (6 bases). Germline CDR1 SGHRS, CDR2 YFSETQ. There are 18 residues in the CDR3. V lost 0 bases and J 5 bases, leaving 24 bases between the germline ends. CDR3 bases: TGCGCCAGCAGCTTGGGTTCTAGCGCAGTCCTGGGCTGGGACGAGCAGTACTTC. Residues: CASSLGSSAVLGWDEQYF. The full variable domain, rest sourced from reference TRBV5-1 and TRBJ2-7, is KAGVTQTPRYLIKTRGQQVTLSCSPISGHRSVSWYQQTPGQGLQFLFEYFSETQRNKGNFPGRFSGRQFSNSRSEMNVSTLELGDSALYLCASSLGSSAVLGWDEQYFGPGTRLTVT.

The rearrangement uses TRBV18 and TRBJ1-1; 10 bases fit TRBD1. Trimming took 4 bases from V and 0 from J; bases not matched to a gene: 8. The CDR3 length is 17 residues. The germline CDR1 and CDR2 sequences are KGHSH and LQKENI. This CDR3 is CASSHDRGRRMNTEAFF. The CDR3, as DNA: TGTGCCAGCTCACACGACAGGGGGCGGAGAATGAACACTGAAGCTTTCTTT.